The next 27 T cell receptor beta chains were all read from a single sample in a study of CD8+ T cells in alopecia areata. Following extraction, RNA underwent reverse transcription to cDNA, which served as the sequencing template. Repertoires were generated with immunoSEQ multiplex PCR, while TCRdb's copy carries only in-frame clones and drops some. The sample holds about 140,000 clones; approximately 86% are singletons and the top ten take approximately 13%. Treatment here: oral pan-JAK inhibitor, 5-10 mg twice daily. Source: CD8+ T cells sorted from blood, taken at week 4, from a patient treated with tofacitinib. The receptors come from a human donor with alopecia areata.

The chain uses TRBV9 and TRBJ1-2; 7 nucleotides line up with TRBD1. The V and J ends lost 3 bases and 0 bases, in that order; junction bases with no gene match: 8. There are 16 residues in the CDR3. CDR1 and CDR2 (germline): SGDLS, YYNGEE. CDR3 sequence reads: CASSAWDSSANYGYTF. CDR3 DNA: TGTGCCAGCAGCGCCTGGGACAGCTCAGCTAACTATGGCTACACCTTC.

The sample holds one count of this clone. One end of the junction varies from germline; a read error may be responsible. CDR3 DNA sequence: TGTGCTAGCAGCCCCACAGGGAACACTGAAGCTTTCTTT. As protein: CASSPTGNTEAFF. This chain connects TRBV7-9 to TRBJ1-1, with D possibly being TRBD1 (5 bases). Germline values: CDR1 SEHNR, CDR2 FQNEAQ (reference sequence). This CDR3 has 13 residues.

This clone showed up just a few times. The rearrangement links TRBV15 to TRBJ2-7, with D perhaps TRBD2 (7 bases). Between the trimmed V and J ends, which lost 5 bases and 5 bases, there was a span of 16 bases. Germline V gene data show CDR1 as LNHNV and CDR2 as YYDKDF (reference sequence). The CDR3 sequence is 14 residues long. The CDR3 protein is CATSQTGGFHEQYF. The CDR3 bases are TGTGCCACCAGCCAAACGGGGGGCTTCCACGAGCAGTACTTC.

The chain recombines TRBV4-1 with TRBJ2-1, with D perhaps TRBD1 (6 bases). V lost 0 bases and J 15 bases, leaving 15 bases between the germline ends. The CDR3 runs to 13 residues. In germline, CDR1 is MGHRA, CDR2 YSYEKL. This CDR3 reads CASSQDLSRGLFF. CDR3 sequence (DNA): TGCGCCAGCAGCCAAGATTTGTCGAGGGGGTTGTTCTTC.

This clone was observed a single time. This chain links TRBV7-8 with TRBJ2-1, with 11 nucleotides matching TRBD2. Germline V gives CDR1 SGHVS, CDR2 FQNEAQ. This CDR3 is built from 14 residues. V shed 5 bases, J shed 6 bases, and the junction held 3 bases outside the gene matches. In DNA, the CDR3 is TGTGCCAGCAGCCGCACTAGCGGGAGCAATGAGCAGTTCTTC. Protein product: CASSRTSGSNEQFF.

In the case of this clone: The junction and the germline gene differ at one end; a read error may be behind it. The sample has other DNA sequences that encode this CDR3 too. The chain couples TRBV27 to TRBJ1-1; the D is unclear. The CDR3 length is 15 residues. CDR1 is MNHEY, CDR2 SMNVEV, per germline (reference sequence). The CDR3: CASSLRKDGRSEAFF. CDR3 sequence (DNA): TGTGCCAGCAGTTTACGCAAGGACGGACGGAGTGAAGCTTTCTTC.

The rearrangement uses TRBV7-2 and TRBJ2-1, with TRBD2 matching over 7 bases. Trimming removed 6 bases from V and 4 bases from J; junction bases left unmatched: 9. Looked up from germline, CDR1 is SGHTA and CDR2 is FQGNSA. This CDR3 comprises 15 residues. The CDR3 spells CASRAEASGYNEQFF. DNA for the CDR3: TGTGCCAGCAGGGCCGAGGCTAGCGGTTACAATGAGCAGTTCTTC. Based on the CDR3 plus reference TRBV7-2 and TRBJ2-1, the full variable domain is GAGVSQSPSNKVTEKGKDVELRCDPISGHTALYWYRQSLGQGLEFLIYFQGNSAPDKSGLPSDRFSAERTGGSVSTLTIQRTQQEDSAVYLCASRAEASGYNEQFFGPGTRLTVL.

The chain has TRBV29-1 and TRBJ1-2, with a tentative D call TRBD1 (6 bases). The V and J ends lost 3 bases and 1 base respectively, with 12 bases between them. The CDR3 contains 14 residues. Germline CDR1 SQVTM, CDR2 ANQGSEA. The CDR3 DNA sequence: TGCAGCGTTGAGGCGGCAGGGGTTAACTATGGCTACACCTTC. This translates into CSVEAAGVNYGYTF.

The V call is TRBV19, the J call TRBJ2-7, with 7 bases that match TRBD2. Germline CDR1 LNHDA, CDR2 SQIVND (reference sequence). There are 13 residues in the CDR3. Trimming at V came to 3 bases and at J to 5 bases, leaving 4 bases not matched to a gene. The CDR3 here is CASSIGRVDEQYF. In DNA form, the CDR3 reads TGTGCCAGTAGTATTGGGAGGGTCGACGAGCAGTACTTC.

This rearrangement joins TRBV2 to TRBJ2-1; a weak D match, TRBD2 (5 bases). CDR1 and CDR2 (germline): SNHLY, FYNNEI. Between the trimmed V and J ends, which lost 4 bases and 4 bases, there was a span of 11 bases. This CDR3 comprises 14 residues. The CDR3: CASSGGGAYNEQFF. CDR3 DNA: TGTGCCAGCAGTGGCGGAGGTGCTTACAATGAGCAGTTCTTC.

The rearrangement uses TRBV29-1 and TRBJ2-1; D uncertain. Germline CDR1 is SQVTM and CDR2 is ANQGSEA. Between the trimmed V and J ends, which lost 2 bases and 4 bases, there was a span of 6 bases. CDR3 length equals 12 residues. The CDR3 bases are TGCAGCGTTGAACACAGTTACAATGAGCAGTTCTTC. It codes for CSVEHSYNEQFF.

The rearrangement uses TRBV6-1 and TRBJ1-3, with D unclear. In germline, CDR1 is MNHNS, CDR2 SASEGT. The CDR3 is 14 amino acids. Trimming shortened V by 3 bases and J by 3 bases, and 9 bases separated the two germline ends. The CDR3 loop reads CASSEGSYGNTIYF. The CDR3 DNA reads as TGTGCCAGCAGTGAGGGCTCCTATGGAAACACCATATATTTT.

Points on this clone: This sample also contains other DNA sequences that code for the same CDR3. V is TRBV27 and J is TRBJ1-2; TRBD1 might be the D (5 bases). The V gene lost 2 bases and the J gene lost 7 bases, with 8 bases spanning the gap. The CDR3 loop spans 12 amino acids. Germline CDR1 reads MNHEY; CDR2 reads SMNVEV (reference sequence). The chain's CDR3 is CASSLPGRGYTF. The CDR3 bases are TGTGCCAGCAGTTTACCGGGGCGTGGCTACACCTTC.

This clone occurred a few times. The chain's CDR3 is CASSLVAGLNEQYF. The CDR3 nucleotides are TGTGCCAGCAGCTTAGTTGCAGGGTTGAACGAGCAGTACTTC. The chain combines TRBV7-2 with TRBJ2-7; a possible D gene is TRBD1 (5 bases). Per germline, CDR1 SGHTA and CDR2 FQGNSA. The germline V and J ends were trimmed by 1 base and 5 bases, with 12 bases remaining between them. This CDR3 comprises 14 residues.

The rearrangement joins TRBV29-1 to TRBJ1-1; no reliable D call. Per the germline V gene, CDR1 is SQVTM and CDR2 is ANQGSEA. The CDR3 is 12 amino acids. V was pared by 3 bases and J by 1 base, with 6 bases between. This CDR3 reads CSVDSGNTEAFF. CDR3 DNA sequence: TGCAGCGTTGATTCCGGGAACACTGAAGCTTTCTTT. The whole variable domain, remainder taken from reference TRBV29-1 and TRBJ1-1, is SAVISQKPSRDICQRGTSLTIQCQVDSQVTMMFWYRQQPGQSLTLIATANQGSEATYESGFVIDKFPISRPNLTFSTLTVSNMSPEDSSIYLCSVDSGNTEAFFGQGTRLTVV.

The chain carries TRBV6-5 and TRBJ2-1, with 9 positions matching TRBD2. CDR1 is MNHEY, CDR2 SVGAGI, per germline. The CDR3 is 16 residues long. V trimming: 2 bases; J trimming: 7 bases; junction bases outside the gene matches: 9. The CDR3 DNA sequence: TGTGCCAGCAGTTACCTAATCGCGGGGGGGCTTAATGAGCAGTTCTTC. This translates into CASSYLIAGGLNEQFF.

This chain uses TRBV5-6 with TRBJ1-1, with D unresolved. The ends were cut back, 4 bases at V and 3 bases at J, with 4 bases in the middle. The germline V gene encodes CDR1 SGHDT and CDR2 YYEEEE. The CDR3 length is 11 residues. The CDR3 DNA sequence: TGTGCCAGCAGCACTTACACTGAAGCTTTCTTT. Residues: CASSTYTEAFF.

The chain couples TRBV25-1 to TRBJ2-7; D not resolved. Deletions cut 3 bases from V and 5 bases from J, with 8 bases between. From germline, CDR1 is MGHDK and CDR2 SYGVNS. The CDR3 contains 12 residues. The CDR3 is CASSEESDEQYF. CDR3 nucleotide sequence: TGTGCCAGCAGTGAGGAGAGCGACGAGCAGTACTTC.

V gene TRBV10-2 combines with J gene TRBJ2-7; no definite D call. CDR1 and CDR2 from the germline V gene are WSHSY and SAAADI. This CDR3 region has 11 residues. Trimming took 5 bases from V and 5 from J, leaving 7 bases between them. The CDR3 nucleotides are TGCGCCAGCAGTTTTAACGACGAGCAGTACTTC. Protein sequence: CASSFNDEQYF.

This chain uses TRBV5-1 with TRBJ1-6; D unclear. Trimming took 1 base from V and 9 from J, leaving 17 bases between them. The CDR3 spans 16 residues. Germline assignment: CDR1 SGHRS and CDR2 YFSETQ. In DNA, the CDR3 is TGCGCCAGCAGCTTGTCGGGAATAACGTCGGTTTCACCCCTCCACTTT. It specifies CASSLSGITSVSPLHF.

This chain uses TRBV14 with TRBJ2-5; no clear D. The V gene lost 7 bases and the J gene lost 2 bases, with 11 bases spanning the gap. The CDR3 is made up of 13 amino acids. Germline V gene sequence: CDR1 SGHDN, CDR2 FVKESK. The CDR3: CASTNGFQETQYF. The CDR3 DNA reads TGTGCCAGCACGAACGGGTTTCAAGAGACCCAGTACTTC.

This clone was seen just once. J is TRBJ2-7 and V is TRBV7-9; TRBD2 matches at 7 bases. Germline assignment: CDR1 SEHNR and CDR2 FQNEAQ (reference sequence). The length of the CDR3 is 14 residues. V shed 2 bases and J 7 bases; nucleotides not matched to a gene: 8. The CDR3: CASSLLGGFGEQYF. The CDR3 DNA is TGTGCCAGCAGCTTACTCGGGGGGTTCGGAGAGCAGTACTTC.

Note on this clone: Other nucleotide sequences in the sample specify the same CDR3. This chain connects TRBV7-9 to TRBJ2-1, with TRBD2 as a possible D gene (6 bases). From germline, CDR1 is SEHNR and CDR2 FQNEAQ (reference sequence). Trimming took off 1 base at V and 8 bases at J, with 6 bases between the two ends. The CDR3 is 12 residues long. The DNA for the CDR3 is TGTGCCAGCAGCTTAGGGGGGGATGAGCAGTTCTTC. This sequence encodes CASSLGGDEQFF.

The count of this clone is one. J is TRBJ1-3 and V is TRBV30; D is ambiguous. Germline loops: CDR1 GTSNPN, CDR2 SVGIG (reference sequence). The CDR3 has 14 amino acids. Trimming left V 1 base short and J 0 bases short, with 7 bases between. CDR3 DNA sequence: TGTGCCTGGAGTGGCGAGAACTCTGGAAACACCATATATTTT. This codes for CAWSGENSGNTIYF.

As for this clone: This sample includes further DNA sequences coding for the same CDR3. This chain joins TRBV29-1 and TRBJ2-7, with D maybe TRBD1 (5 bases). The CDR3 covers 12 residues. CDR1 and CDR2 (germline): SQVTM, ANQGSEA. Trimming stripped 1 base from V and 1 base from J, with 5 bases between. CDR3 sequence reads: CSVEAGSYEQYF. The CDR3 region has the DNA TGCAGCGTTGAAGCAGGGTCCTACGAGCAGTACTTC.

The rearrangement joins TRBV9 to TRBJ1-2; 10 bases line up with TRBD1. The CDR3 has 14 amino acids. Germline V gene lookup returns CDR1 SGDLS and CDR2 YYNGEE. The J segment lost 7 bases and the V segment lost 0 bases, leaving 3 bases of the junction unmatched. The CDR3 region has the DNA TGTGCCAGCAGCGTAGCTAGGACAGGGGGTGGCTACACCTTC. It translates to CASSVARTGGGYTF. The variable domain in full, completed from reference TRBV9 and TRBJ1-2, reads DSGVTQTPKHLITATGQRVTLRCSPRSGDLSVYWYQQSLDQGLQFLIQYYNGEERAKGNILERFSAQQFPDLHSELNLSSLELGDSALYFCASSVARTGGGYTFGSGTRLTVV.

The chain is built from TRBV29-1 and TRBJ2-2; TRBD2 matches at 8 bases. The junction had 18 bases not matched to a gene; V was cut back by 6 bases and J by 6 bases. The germline V gene encodes CDR1 SQVTM and CDR2 ANQGSEA. The CDR3 consists of 17 residues. Here the CDR3 reads CSVVGSGIGLPAGELFF. For the CDR3, the DNA is TGCAGCGTGGTCGGTAGCGGGATAGGATTGCCCGCCGGGGAGCTGTTTTTT.